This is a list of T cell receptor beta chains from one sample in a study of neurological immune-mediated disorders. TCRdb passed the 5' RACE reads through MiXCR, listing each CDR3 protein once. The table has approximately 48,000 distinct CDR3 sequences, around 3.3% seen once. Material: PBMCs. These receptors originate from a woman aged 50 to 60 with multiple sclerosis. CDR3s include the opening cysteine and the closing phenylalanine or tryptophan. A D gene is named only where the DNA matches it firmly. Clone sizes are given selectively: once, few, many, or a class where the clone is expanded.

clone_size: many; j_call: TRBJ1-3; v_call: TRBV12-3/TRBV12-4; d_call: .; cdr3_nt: TGTGCCAGCAGTTTTAGCATCTCTGGAAACACCATATATTTT; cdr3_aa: CASSFSISGNTIYF
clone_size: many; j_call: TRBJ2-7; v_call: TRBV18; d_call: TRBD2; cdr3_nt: TGTGCCAGCTCACCATCGGCGGGGGTCTACGAGCAGTACTTC; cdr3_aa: CASSPSAGVYEQYF
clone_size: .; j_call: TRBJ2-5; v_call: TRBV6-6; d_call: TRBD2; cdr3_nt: TGTGCCAGCAGTTACCCCAGGACTAGCGGGGGAAAGAACCAGTACTTC; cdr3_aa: CASSYPRTSGGKNQYF
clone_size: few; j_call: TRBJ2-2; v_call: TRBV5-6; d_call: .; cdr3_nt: TGTGCCAGCAGCCGCCCGGGTAACACCGGGGAGCTGTTTTTT; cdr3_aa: CASSRPGNTGELFF
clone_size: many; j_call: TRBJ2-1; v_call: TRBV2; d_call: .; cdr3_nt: TGTGCCACCAAGATCTACAATGAGCAGTTCTTC; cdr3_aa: CATKIYNEQFF
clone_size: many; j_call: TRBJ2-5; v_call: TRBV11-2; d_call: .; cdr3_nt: TGTGCCAGCAGAAAGGCCGGGACTCGAGATGAGACCCAGTACTTC; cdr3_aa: CASRKAGTRDETQYF
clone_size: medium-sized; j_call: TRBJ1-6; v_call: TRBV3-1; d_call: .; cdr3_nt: TGTGCCAGCAGCAGCGGCTATAATTCACCCCTCCACTTT; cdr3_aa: CASSSGYNSPLHF
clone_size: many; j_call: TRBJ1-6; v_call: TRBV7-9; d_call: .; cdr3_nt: TGTGCCAGCAGCTCCCCTGGCTCGTCACCCCTCCACTTT; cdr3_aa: CASSSPGSSPLHF
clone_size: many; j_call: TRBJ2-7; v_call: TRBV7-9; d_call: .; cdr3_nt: TGTGCCAGCGGGGATTACGAGCAGTACTTC; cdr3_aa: CASGDYEQYF
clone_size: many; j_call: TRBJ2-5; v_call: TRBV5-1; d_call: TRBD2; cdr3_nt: TGCGCCAGCAGCTTGTCCGCCCCGGGGGGGGAGACCCAGTACTTC; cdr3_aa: CASSLSAPGGETQYF
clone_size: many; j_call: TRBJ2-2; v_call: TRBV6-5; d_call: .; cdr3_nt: TGTGCCAGCAGCAGCAACACCGGGGAGCTGTTTTTT; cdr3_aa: CASSSNTGELFF
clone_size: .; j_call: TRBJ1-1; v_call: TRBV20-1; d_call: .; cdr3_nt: TGCAGTGCTAGAGATCCACAGGGAAAAACTGAAGCTTTCTTT; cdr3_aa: CSARDPQGKTEAFF
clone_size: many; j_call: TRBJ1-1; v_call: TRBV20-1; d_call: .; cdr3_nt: TGCAGTGCCTCAATTTCGGGGCTTGGCACTGAAGCTTTCTTT; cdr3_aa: CSASISGLGTEAFF
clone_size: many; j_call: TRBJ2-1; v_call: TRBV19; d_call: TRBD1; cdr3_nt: TGTGCCAGTTCTCAGACAGGGGCTAATGAGCAGTTCTTC; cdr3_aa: CASSQTGANEQFF
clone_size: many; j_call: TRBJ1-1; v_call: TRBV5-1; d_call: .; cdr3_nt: TGCGCCAGCAGCTCGGACAGCCTCAACACTGAAGCTTTCTTT; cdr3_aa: CASSSDSLNTEAFF
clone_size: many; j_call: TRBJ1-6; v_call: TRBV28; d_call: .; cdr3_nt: TGTGCCAGCACCAGGGACGGAGTCTTTAATTCACCCCTCCACTTT; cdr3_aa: CASTRDGVFNSPLHF
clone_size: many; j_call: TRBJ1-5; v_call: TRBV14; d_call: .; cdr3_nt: TGTGCCAGCAGCCAAGGGGAGGGTCAGCCCCAGCATTTT; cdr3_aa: CASSQGEGQPQHF